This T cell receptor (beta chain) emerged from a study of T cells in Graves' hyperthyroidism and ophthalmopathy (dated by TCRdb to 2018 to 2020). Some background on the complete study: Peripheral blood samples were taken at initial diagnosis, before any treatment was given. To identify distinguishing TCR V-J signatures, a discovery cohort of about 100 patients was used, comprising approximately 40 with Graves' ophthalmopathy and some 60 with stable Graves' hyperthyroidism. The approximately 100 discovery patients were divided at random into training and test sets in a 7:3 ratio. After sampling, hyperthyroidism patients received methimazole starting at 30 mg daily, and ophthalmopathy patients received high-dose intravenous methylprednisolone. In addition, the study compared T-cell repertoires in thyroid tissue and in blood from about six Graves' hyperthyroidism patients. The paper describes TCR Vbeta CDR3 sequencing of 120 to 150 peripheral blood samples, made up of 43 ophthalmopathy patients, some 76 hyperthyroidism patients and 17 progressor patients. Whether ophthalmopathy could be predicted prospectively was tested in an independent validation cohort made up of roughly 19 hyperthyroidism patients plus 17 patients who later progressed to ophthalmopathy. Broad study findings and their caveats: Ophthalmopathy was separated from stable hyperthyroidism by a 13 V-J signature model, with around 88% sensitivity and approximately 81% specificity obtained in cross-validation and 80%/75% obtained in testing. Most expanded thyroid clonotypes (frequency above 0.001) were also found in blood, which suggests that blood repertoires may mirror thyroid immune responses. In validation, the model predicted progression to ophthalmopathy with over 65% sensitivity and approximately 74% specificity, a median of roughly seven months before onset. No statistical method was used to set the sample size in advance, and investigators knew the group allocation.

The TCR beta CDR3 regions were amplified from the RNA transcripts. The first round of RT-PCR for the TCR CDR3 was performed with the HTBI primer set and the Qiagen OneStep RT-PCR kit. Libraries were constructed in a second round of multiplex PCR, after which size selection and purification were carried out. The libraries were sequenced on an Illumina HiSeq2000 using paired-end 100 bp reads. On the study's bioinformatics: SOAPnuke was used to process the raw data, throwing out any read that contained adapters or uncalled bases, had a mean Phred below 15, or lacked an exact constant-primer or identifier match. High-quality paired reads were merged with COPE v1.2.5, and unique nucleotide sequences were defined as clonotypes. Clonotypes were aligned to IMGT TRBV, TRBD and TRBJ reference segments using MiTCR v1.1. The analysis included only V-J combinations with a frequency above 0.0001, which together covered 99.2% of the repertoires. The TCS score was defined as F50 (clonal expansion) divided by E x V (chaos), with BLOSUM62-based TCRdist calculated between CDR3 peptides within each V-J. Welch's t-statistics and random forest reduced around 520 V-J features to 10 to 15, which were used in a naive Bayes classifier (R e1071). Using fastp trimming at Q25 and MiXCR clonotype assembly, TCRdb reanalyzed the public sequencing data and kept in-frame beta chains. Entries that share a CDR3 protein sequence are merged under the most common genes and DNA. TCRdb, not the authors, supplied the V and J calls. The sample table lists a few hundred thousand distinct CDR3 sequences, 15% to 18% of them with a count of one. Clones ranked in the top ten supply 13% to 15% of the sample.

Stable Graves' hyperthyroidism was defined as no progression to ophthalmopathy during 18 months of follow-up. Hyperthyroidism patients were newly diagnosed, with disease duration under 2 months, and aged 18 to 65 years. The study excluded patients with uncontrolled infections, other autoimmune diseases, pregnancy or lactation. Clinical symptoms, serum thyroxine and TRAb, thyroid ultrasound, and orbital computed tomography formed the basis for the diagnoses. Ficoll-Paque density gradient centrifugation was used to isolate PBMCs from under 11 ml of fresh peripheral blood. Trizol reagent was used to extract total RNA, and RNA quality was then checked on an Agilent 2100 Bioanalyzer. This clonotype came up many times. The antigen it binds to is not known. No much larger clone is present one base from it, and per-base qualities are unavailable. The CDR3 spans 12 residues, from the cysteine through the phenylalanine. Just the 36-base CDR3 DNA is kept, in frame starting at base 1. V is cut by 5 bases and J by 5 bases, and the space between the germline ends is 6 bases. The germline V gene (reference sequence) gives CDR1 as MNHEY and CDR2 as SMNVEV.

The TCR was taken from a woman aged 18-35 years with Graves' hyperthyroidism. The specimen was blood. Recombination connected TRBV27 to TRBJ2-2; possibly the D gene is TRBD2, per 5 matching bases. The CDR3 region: CASSKRTGELFF. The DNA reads TGTGCCAGCAGTAAGCGGACCGGGGAGCTGTTTTTT.